These 30 T cell receptor beta chains share one sample of origin, sequenced in a study of TIL therapy for anti-PD-1-resistant metastatic lung cancer (dated by TCRdb to about 2021). According to the study, the label for this sample's time point signals: pre-treatment sample, taken before nivolumab and TIL therapy. The baseline tumor samples were excised metastases, mostly pleural nodules or supraclavicular lymph nodes, taken from the same resection that was used to grow TIL. The immunoSEQ v3 hsTCRB kit was used to amplify TCR beta CDR3 regions from genomic DNA through bias-controlled multiplex PCR. TCRdb mirrors the immuneACCESS table, restricted to in-frame sequences. Some clones are absent from its copies; in checked studies, under half trace to an unresolved V gene, and the reason for the others is unknown. The sample table shows around 100,000 clones, and roughly 65% are seen once. The ten largest account for 10% to 11% of the sample.

Specimen: tumor tissue, collected at baseline. Every receptor here comes from a person aged 25-85 years with non-small cell lung cancer.

The J gene is TRBJ2-7, the V gene TRBV19, with 7 positions matching TRBD2. The J segment lost 2 bases and the V segment lost 2 bases, leaving 15 bases of the junction unmatched. The CDR3 contains 18 residues. CDR1 is LNHDA and CDR2 is SQIVND in the germline V gene (reference sequence). CDR3 residues: CASSIKVVGRGIPYEQYF. CDR3 DNA: TGTGCCAGTAGTATAAAGGTAGTAGGGCGGGGGATTCCCTACGAGCAGTACTTC.

This clone was seen a handful of times. The V call is TRBV19, the J call TRBJ1-1, with D tentatively TRBD1 (6 bases). Germline V CDR1 and CDR2: LNHDA, SQIVND (reference sequence). The V end lost 6 bases, the J end lost 2 bases, and 10 bases lay between the germline ends. CDR3 length equals 13 residues. CDR3 in DNA: TGTGCCAGTAGGGGACACCGAAACACTGAAGCTTTCTTT. It translates to CASRGHRNTEAFF.

The CDR3 here is CASSAGLAASGANVLTF. As DNA, the CDR3 is TGTGCCAGCAGCGCAGGACTAGCGGCCTCTGGGGCCAACGTCCTGACTTTC. The V call is TRBV4-2, the J call TRBJ2-6; 10 bases fit TRBD2. The germline CDR1 and CDR2 sequences are LGHNA and YNFKEQ. The CDR3 has 17 residues. Trimming took 5 bases from V and 0 from J; bases not matched to a gene: 4.

The V and J genes are TRBV7-8 and TRBJ1-5, with TRBD1 identical over 8 bases. Germline-derived CDR1 and CDR2 are SGHVS and FQNEAQ. This CDR3 region has 15 residues. Trimming took 5 bases from V and 2 from J; bases not matched to a gene: 5. CDR3 nucleotides: TGTGCCAGCAGCGGAGACAGGGGACGCAATCAGCCCCAGCATTTT. It codes for CASSGDRGRNQPQHF.

The chain is built from TRBV10-3 and TRBJ1-2; weak D call: TRBD1 (5 bases). Deletions cut 5 bases from V and 7 bases from J, with 17 bases between. The CDR3 sequence is 14 residues long. The germline V gene encodes CDR1 ENHRY and CDR2 SYGVKD. The CDR3 sequence: CAISPGGTDGGYTF. The CDR3 DNA sequence: TGTGCCATCAGTCCCGGGGGAACGGACGGTGGCTACACCTTC.

The V call is TRBV7-2, the J call TRBJ1-4; 12 positions match TRBD1. J gave up 8 bases and V 5 bases, and 12 bases lay outside the gene matches. The CDR3 consists of 17 residues. Germline V CDR1 and CDR2: SGHTA, FQGNSA. Here the CDR3 DNA reads TGTGCCAGCAGCCCACTCCGGGGACAGGGGGCAGTGGAAAAACTGTTTTTT. This codes for CASSPLRGQGAVEKLFF.

This chain joins TRBV20-1 and TRBJ2-7; D remains unclear. The germline V gene has CDR1 DFQATT and CDR2 SNEGSKA (reference sequence). Trimming shortened V by 8 bases and J by 5 bases, and 4 bases separated the two germline ends. The CDR3 length is 8 residues. CDR3: CSPHEQYF. The CDR3 DNA reads TGCAGTCCACACGAGCAGTACTTC.

The chain has TRBV20-1 and TRBJ2-6; D gene unclear. CDR1 and CDR2 from the germline V gene are DFQATT and SNEGSKA (reference sequence). There are 14 residues in the CDR3. Deletions cut 3 bases from V and 2 bases from J, with 8 bases between. The CDR3 DNA sequence: TGCAGTGCTAGTGAAGGAGCTGGGGCCAACGTCCTGACTTTC. As protein: CSASEGAGANVLTF.

The chain couples TRBV9 to TRBJ2-7; D is ambiguous. Germline V gene sequence: CDR1 SGDLS, CDR2 YYNGEE. The germline V and J ends were trimmed by 0 bases and 5 bases, with 9 bases remaining between them. The CDR3 has 13 amino acids. CDR3 bases: TGTGCCAGCAGCGTAGGAACCCCTCACGAGCAGTACTTC. It translates to CASSVGTPHEQYF. The whole variable domain, filled in from reference TRBV9 and TRBJ2-7, reads DSGVTQTPKHLITATGQRVTLRCSPRSGDLSVYWYQQSLDQGLQFLIQYYNGEERAKGNILERFSAQQFPDLHSELNLSSLELGDSALYFCASSVGTPHEQYFGPGTRLTVT.

The chain employs TRBV10-3 and TRBJ1-1; D may be TRBD1 (5 bases). Trimming took off 3 bases at V and 3 bases at J, with 17 bases between the two ends. Looked up from germline, CDR1 is ENHRY and CDR2 is SYGVKD. This CDR3 has 16 amino acids. CDR3 sequence (DNA): TGTGCCATCAGTGACAGGGCTGGCATAGGGCACACTGAAGCTTTCTTT. Its translation: CAISDRAGIGHTEAFF.

J is TRBJ2-7 and V is TRBV9; D possibly corresponds to TRBD2 (5 bases). Germline CDR1 SGDLS, CDR2 YYNGEE. V was clipped by 4 bases and J by 7 bases, with 9 bases between them. The CDR3 extends over 11 amino acids. The CDR3 here is CASSSTGEQYF. CDR3 coding DNA: TGTGCCAGCAGCTCCACGGGGGAGCAGTACTTC.

This chain connects TRBV2 to TRBJ2-5; a weak D match, TRBD1 (6 bases). The CDR3 runs to 16 residues. V lost 2 bases and J lost 1, with 14 bases in between. CDR1 is SNHLY and CDR2 is FYNNEI in the germline V gene. The CDR3 region has the DNA TGTGCCAGCAGTGAATTACGCGGCAGGGGCCAAGAGACCCAGTACTTC. This encodes CASSELRGRGQETQYF.

The J gene is TRBJ2-4, the V gene TRBV18; 12 bases match TRBD2. This CDR3 region has 14 residues. Germline CDR1 and CDR2: KGHSH and LQKENI. J was trimmed by 8 bases and V by 6 bases; bases with no gene match: 5. The chain's CDR3 is CASSPSGRADIQYF. Here the CDR3 DNA reads TGTGCCAGCTCGCCTAGCGGGAGGGCGGACATTCAGTACTTC.

V and J are TRBV30 and TRBJ2-4, with a tentative D call TRBD2 (6 bases). V gave up 5 bases and J gave up 0 bases, with 8 bases separating them. In germline, CDR1 is GTSNPN, CDR2 SVGIG (reference sequence). The CDR3 is 13 amino acids. DNA for the CDR3: TGTGCCTGGTCGCGGGGAGCCAAAAACATTCAGTACTTC. It is translated as CAWSRGAKNIQYF.

The chain recombines TRBV2 with TRBJ1-6; 7 bases map to TRBD1. The CDR3 is made up of 11 amino acids. Looked up from germline, CDR1 is SNHLY and CDR2 is FYNNEI. V lost 7 bases and J lost 17; bases outside the gene matches: 8. The CDR3 sequence: CASTTGVEVHF. The CDR3 nucleotides read TGTGCCAGCACCACAGGGGTGGAAGTCCACTTT.

This clone has only one observation. The gene calls are TRBV7-9 and TRBJ2-3; TRBD1 matches 8 bases. V shed 5 bases, J shed 1 base, and the junction held 8 bases outside the gene matches. CDR3 size: 16 residues. Germline assignment: CDR1 SEHNR and CDR2 FQNEAQ (reference sequence). Here the CDR3 reads CASSPQGAGGTDTQYF. The CDR3 coding sequence is TGTGCCAGCAGCCCCCAGGGGGCTGGTGGCACAGATACGCAGTATTTT.

This clone has a handful of counts. The CDR3 nucleotides are TGTGCCAGCACCTCGGTTGGGGGGAGCAATCAGCCCCAGCATTTT. It is translated as CASTSVGGSNQPQHF. This chain uses TRBV28 with TRBJ1-5, with TRBD1 as a possible D gene (5 bases). Trimming left V 7 bases short and J 1 base short, with 14 bases between. CDR1 and CDR2 from the germline V gene are MDHEN and SYDVKM. The CDR3 has 15 amino acids.

The rearrangement links TRBV5-1 to TRBJ2-2; D not certain. Looked up from germline, CDR1 is SGHRS and CDR2 is YFSETQ. CDR3 length: 16 amino acids. V lost 2 bases and J lost 1, with 12 bases in between. In DNA, the CDR3 is TGCGCCAGCAGCTTAACCTTGACGGGGAACACCGGGGAGCTGTTTTTT. As protein: CASSLTLTGNTGELFF.

This clone was detected a few times. The chain is built from TRBV27 and TRBJ2-1; TRBD2 aligns across 15 bases. Germline values: CDR1 MNHEY, CDR2 SMNVEV (reference sequence). The ends lost 3 bases at V and 4 bases at J; junction bases unmatched: 16. The CDR3 has 21 amino acids. CDR3: CASSFLITGTSGGPPYNEQFF. CDR3 DNA sequence: TGTGCCAGCAGTTTCTTAATTACCGGGACTAGCGGGGGGCCCCCTTACAATGAGCAGTTCTTC.

This clone has a handful of counts. The chain links TRBV27 to TRBJ1-4, with D hard to call. Per germline, CDR1 MNHEY and CDR2 SMNVEV (reference sequence). There are 15 residues in the CDR3. V was pared by 5 bases and J by 4 bases, with 14 bases between. The CDR3 region is CASSEFGLVNEKLFF. The CDR3 region has the DNA TGTGCCAGCAGTGAGTTCGGACTCGTTAATGAAAAACTGTTTTTT.

This chain's CDR3 is CASPPTPSKASTDTQYF. CDR3 DNA: TGTGCCAGTCCACCGACCCCTAGCAAGGCTAGCACAGATACGCAGTATTTT. This chain uses TRBV28 with TRBJ2-3, with a weak D call TRBD2 (5 bases). The germline V and J ends were trimmed by 9 bases and 0 bases, with 22 bases remaining between them. This CDR3 is 17 amino acids long. Germline values: CDR1 MDHEN, CDR2 SYDVKM.

This rearrangement joins TRBV2 to TRBJ2-7; D is ambiguous. Germline assignment: CDR1 SNHLY and CDR2 FYNNEI. V lost 3 bases and J 3 bases, leaving 9 bases between the germline ends. CDR3 length equals 13 residues. CDR3 DNA sequence: TGTGCCAGCAGTGAGCATCAGGACTACGAGCAGTACTTC. Its translation: CASSEHQDYEQYF. Full variable domain (rest looked up from reference TRBV2 and TRBJ2-7): EPEVTQTPSHQVTQMGQEVILRCVPISNHLYFYWYRQILGQKVEFLVSFYNNEISEKSEIFDDQFSVERPDGSNFTLKIRSTKLEDSAMYFCASSEHQDYEQYFGPGTRLTVT.

In its sample, this clone was seen a few times. CDR3 in amino acids: CASSSTGMVNQPQHF. CDR3 DNA sequence: TGTGCCAGCAGCTCGACAGGGATGGTCAATCAGCCCCAGCATTTT. J is TRBJ1-5 and V is TRBV7-3; 7 bases agree with TRBD1. Trimming cost V 4 bases and J 3 bases; bases outside gene matches: 6. The CDR3 runs 15 residues. Germline CDR1 and CDR2: SGHTA and FQGTGA.

J is TRBJ2-7 and V is TRBV5-4; no clear D. Trimming pared 0 bases from V and 0 bases from J, leaving 10 bases between. Germline CDR1 is SGHNT and CDR2 is YYREEE (reference sequence). This CDR3 is built from 15 residues. CDR3 sequence (DNA): TGTGCCAGCAGCTTGGGTCCGGGCAGCTCCTACGAGCAGTACTTC. Translation gives CASSLGPGSSYEQYF.

V and J are TRBV7-9 and TRBJ2-7; unclear D gene. Per the germline V gene, CDR1 is SEHNR and CDR2 is FQNEAQ (reference sequence). The CDR3 runs to 14 residues. Trimming removed 8 bases at V and 0 bases at J, with 14 bases between. CDR3 nucleotide sequence: TGTGCCAGCTCCCTGGCCCAATCCTCCTACGAGCAGTACTTC. This codes for CASSLAQSSYEQYF.

The chain carries TRBV19 and TRBJ2-6; D possibly corresponds to TRBD2 (5 bases). V lost 3 bases and J lost 0, with 18 bases in between. The germline V gene encodes CDR1 LNHDA and CDR2 SQIVND (reference sequence). This CDR3 comprises 19 residues. Here the CDR3 reads CASSINFRGTSSGANVLTF. The DNA of the CDR3 is TGTGCCAGTAGTATCAACTTCCGGGGAACCAGCTCTGGGGCCAACGTCCTGACTTTC.

This chain uses TRBV11-2 with TRBJ2-4; 7 bases fit TRBD2. The V gene end was trimmed by 1 base and the J gene end by 6 bases; junction bases not matched to a gene: 0. This CDR3 spans 13 amino acids. Germline CDR1 and CDR2: SGHAT and FQNNGV. Here the CDR3 reads CASSLGGGNIQYF. In DNA form, the CDR3 reads TGTGCCAGCAGCTTAGGGGGGGGAAACATTCAGTACTTC.

The chain employs TRBV4-3 and TRBJ2-1; 9 bases line up with TRBD1. The V gene's germline CDR1 is LGHNA and CDR2 YSLEER. After removal of 0 bases from V and 3 bases from J, the junction contained 3 bases not matched to a gene. CDR3 size: 16 residues. CDR3 bases: TGCGCCAGCAGCCAAGATTGGGGACAGGGCTACAATGAGCAGTTCTTC. It encodes CASSQDWGQGYNEQFF.

The chain carries TRBV15 and TRBJ1-4, with D perhaps TRBD1 (5 bases). The germline V gene encodes CDR1 LNHNV and CDR2 YYDKDF (reference sequence). V was trimmed by 1 base and J by 3 bases, leaving 9 bases between them. CDR3 length: 15 amino acids. CDR3 residues: CATSRVRAANEKLFF. CDR3 nucleotide sequence: TGTGCCACCAGCAGAGTCAGGGCGGCTAATGAAAAACTGTTTTTT. The full variable domain, completed using reference TRBV15 and TRBJ1-4, is DAMVIQNPRYQVTQFGKPVTLSCSQTLNHNVMYWYQQKSSQAPKLLFHYYDKDFNNEADTPDNFQSRRPNTSFCFLDIRSPGLGDTAMYLCATSRVRAANEKLFFGSGTQLSVL.

CDR3 loop: CASRPRGWEKAGELFF. The DNA for the CDR3 is TGTGCCAGCAGGCCCCGCGGTTGGGAGAAAGCCGGGGAGCTGTTTTTT. The chain recombines TRBV28 with TRBJ2-2; D might be TRBD2 (5 bases). Looked up from germline, CDR1 is MDHEN and CDR2 is SYDVKM. The CDR3 has 16 residues. V lost 6 bases, J lost 6 bases, and 20 bases lay in between.